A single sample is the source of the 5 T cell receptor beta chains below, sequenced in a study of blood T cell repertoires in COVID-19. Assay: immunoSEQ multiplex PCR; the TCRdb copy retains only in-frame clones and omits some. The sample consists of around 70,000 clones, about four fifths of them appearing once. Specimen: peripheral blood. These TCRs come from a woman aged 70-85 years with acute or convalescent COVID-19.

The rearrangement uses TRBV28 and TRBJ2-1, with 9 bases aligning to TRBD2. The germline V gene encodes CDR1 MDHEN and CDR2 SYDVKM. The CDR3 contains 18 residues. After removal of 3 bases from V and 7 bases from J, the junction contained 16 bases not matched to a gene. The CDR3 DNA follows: TGTGCCAGCAGTTTGGATTACCATAGGGTAGCGGGAGTAAATGAGCAGTTCTTC. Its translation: CASSLDYHRVAGVNEQFF.

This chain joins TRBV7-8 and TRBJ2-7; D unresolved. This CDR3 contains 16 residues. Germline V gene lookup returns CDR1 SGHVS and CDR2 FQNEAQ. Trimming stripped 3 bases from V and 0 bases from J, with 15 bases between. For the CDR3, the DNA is TGTGCCAGCAGCTTTGCCGGTCCCCGAAGCTCCTACGAGCAGTACTTC. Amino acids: CASSFAGPRSSYEQYF.

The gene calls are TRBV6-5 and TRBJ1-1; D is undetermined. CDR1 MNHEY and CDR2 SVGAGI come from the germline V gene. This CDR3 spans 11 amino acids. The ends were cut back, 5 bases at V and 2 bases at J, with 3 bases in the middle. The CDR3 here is CASSPNTEAFF. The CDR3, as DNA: TGTGCCAGCAGTCCAAACACTGAAGCTTTCTTT.

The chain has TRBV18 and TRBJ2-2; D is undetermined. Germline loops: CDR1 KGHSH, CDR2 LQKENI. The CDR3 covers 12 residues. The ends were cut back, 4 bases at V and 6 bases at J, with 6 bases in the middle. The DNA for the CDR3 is TGTGCCAGCTCACTGCAGGCCGGGGAGCTGTTTTTT. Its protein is CASSLQAGELFF.

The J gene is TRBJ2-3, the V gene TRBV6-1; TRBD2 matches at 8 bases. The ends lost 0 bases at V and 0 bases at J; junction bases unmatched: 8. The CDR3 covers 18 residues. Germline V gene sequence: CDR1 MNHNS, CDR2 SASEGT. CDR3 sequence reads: CASSEAATSVSSTDTQYF. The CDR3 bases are TGTGCCAGCAGTGAAGCTGCGACTAGCGTGTCTAGCACAGATACGCAGTATTTT.